The clone carrying this T cell receptor beta chain came up a few times. The target antigen is unknown. This sample was taken from a study of regulatory T cells in long-lasting Graves disease. V was cut by 4 bases and J by 5 bases, with 17 bases left in between. The CDR3 is 15 residues long. CDR1 is PRHDT, CDR2 FYEKMQ, per germline (reference sequence). Time point of the sample: newly diagnosed GD, antithyroid drugs for less than 3 months. Researchers made the TCR library from RNA that was extracted from PBMCs. General study points: Favored usage of TRBV28, TRBJ1-2 and TRBJ2-5 was recorded in persistent disease.

CDR3 regions were amplified by Arm-PCR using iRepertoire HTBI primers to build TCR beta libraries. TCRdb analysed the multiplex PCR reads with MiXCR anew, one entry per CDR3 protein. The data hold some 500,000 distinct CDR3 sequences, with approximately 13% observed a single time. The sample also formed part of further work on T cells in Graves' hyperthyroidism and ophthalmopathy.

The sequenced sample was peripheral blood mononuclear cells (PBMCs), obtained at new diagnosis, from a patient treated with antithyroid drugs. The chain has TRBV13 and TRBJ1-1; TRBD1 might be the D (6 bases). The TCR originated in a man aged 30-40 years with Graves disease. CDR3: CASSSGGGGLTEAFF. The CDR3 nucleotides are TGTGCCAGCAGCTCAGGAGGAGGGGGTTTGACTGAAGCTTTCTTT.